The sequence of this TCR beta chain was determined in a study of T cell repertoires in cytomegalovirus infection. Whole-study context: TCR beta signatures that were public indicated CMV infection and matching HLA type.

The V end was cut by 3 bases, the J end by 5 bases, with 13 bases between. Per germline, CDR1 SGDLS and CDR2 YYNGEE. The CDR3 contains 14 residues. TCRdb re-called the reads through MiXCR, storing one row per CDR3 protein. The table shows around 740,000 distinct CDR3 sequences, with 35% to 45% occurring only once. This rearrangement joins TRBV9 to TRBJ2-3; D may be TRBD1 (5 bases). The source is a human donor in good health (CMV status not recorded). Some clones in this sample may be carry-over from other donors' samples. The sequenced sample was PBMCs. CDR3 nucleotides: TGTGCCAGCAGCGCAGGGATATATCGAGATACGCAGTATTTT. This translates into CASSAGIYRDTQYF.